In this sample, the clone carrying this T cell receptor (beta chain) turned up many times. These data are taken from a study of T-cell reconstitution after alpha-beta-depleted transplantation in children. The CDR3 is 11 residues long. Germline V gives CDR1 DFQATT, CDR2 SNEGSKA (reference sequence). V lost 4 bases to trimming and J lost 10 bases, with 11 bases between them. TCRbeta library construction was performed incorporating unique molecular identifiers. TCRdb re-called the PCR reads with MiXCR, one entry per CDR3 protein. The sample lists about 610,000 distinct CDR3 sequences; approximately 10% were seen once.

The sequence derives from a human donor who donated a stem cell graft to a child with acute myeloid leukemia. The chain recombines TRBV20-1 with TRBJ2-1; D remains ambiguous. This sample comprised PBMCs from the stem cell graft donor, obtained from the stem cell graft. The CDR3 nucleotides read TGCAGTGCTATGGGGTCGGAGGAGCAGTTCTTC. It yields the protein CSAMGSEEQFF.